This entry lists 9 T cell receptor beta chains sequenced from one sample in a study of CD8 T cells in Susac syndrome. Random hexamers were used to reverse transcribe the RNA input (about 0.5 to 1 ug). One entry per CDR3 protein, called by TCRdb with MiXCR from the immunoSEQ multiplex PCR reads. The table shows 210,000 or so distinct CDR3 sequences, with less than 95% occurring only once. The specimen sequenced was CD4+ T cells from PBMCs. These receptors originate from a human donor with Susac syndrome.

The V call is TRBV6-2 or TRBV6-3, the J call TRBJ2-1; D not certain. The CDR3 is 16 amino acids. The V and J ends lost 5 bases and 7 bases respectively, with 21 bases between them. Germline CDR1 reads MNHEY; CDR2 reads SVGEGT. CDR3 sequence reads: CASSRPLAGVRNEQFF. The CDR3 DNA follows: TGTGCCAGCAGTCGTCCGTTGGCTGGAGTTAGGAATGAGCAGTTCTTC.

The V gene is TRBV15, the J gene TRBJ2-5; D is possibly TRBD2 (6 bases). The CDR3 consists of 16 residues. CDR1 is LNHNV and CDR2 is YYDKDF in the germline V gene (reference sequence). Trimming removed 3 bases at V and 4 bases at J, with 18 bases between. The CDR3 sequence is CATSSGGARQVETQYF. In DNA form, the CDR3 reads TGTGCCACCAGCAGTGGCGGGGCACGACAAGTAGAGACCCAGTACTTC.

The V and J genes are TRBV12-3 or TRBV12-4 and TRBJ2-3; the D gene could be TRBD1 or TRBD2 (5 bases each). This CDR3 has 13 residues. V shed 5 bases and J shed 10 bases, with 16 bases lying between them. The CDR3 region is CASSATRDGSQYF. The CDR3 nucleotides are TGTGCCAGCAGTGCCACCCGGGACGGCTCGCAGTATTTT.

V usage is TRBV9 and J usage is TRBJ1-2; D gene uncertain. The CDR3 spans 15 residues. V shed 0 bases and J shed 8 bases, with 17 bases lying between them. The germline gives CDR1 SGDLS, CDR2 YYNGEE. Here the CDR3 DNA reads TGTGCCAGCAGCGTAGAGGACTTACCCGACAAGGGCTACACCTTC. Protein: CASSVEDLPDKGYTF.

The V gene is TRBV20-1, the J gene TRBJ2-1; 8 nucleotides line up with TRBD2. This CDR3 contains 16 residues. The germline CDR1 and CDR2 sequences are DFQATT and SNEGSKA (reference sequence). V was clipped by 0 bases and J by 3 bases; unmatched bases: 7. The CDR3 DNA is TGCAGTGCTAGAGATCGAGTTAGCGGGGACTACAATGAGCAGTTCTTC. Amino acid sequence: CSARDRVSGDYNEQFF.

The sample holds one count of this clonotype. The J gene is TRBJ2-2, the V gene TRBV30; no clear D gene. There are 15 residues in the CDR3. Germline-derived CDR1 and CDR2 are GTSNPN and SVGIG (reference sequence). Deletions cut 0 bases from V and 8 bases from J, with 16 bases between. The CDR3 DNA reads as TGTGCCTGGAGTGTAAGGATGGGCGCCGAGGGGGAGCTGTTTTTT. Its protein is CAWSVRMGAEGELFF.

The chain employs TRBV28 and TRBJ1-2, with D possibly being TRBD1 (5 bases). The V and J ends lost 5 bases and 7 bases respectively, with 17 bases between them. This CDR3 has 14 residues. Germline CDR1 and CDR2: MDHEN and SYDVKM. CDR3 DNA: TGTGCCAGCAGTCTAGCCGGGACGGCTATTGGCTACACCTTC. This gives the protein CASSLAGTAIGYTF.

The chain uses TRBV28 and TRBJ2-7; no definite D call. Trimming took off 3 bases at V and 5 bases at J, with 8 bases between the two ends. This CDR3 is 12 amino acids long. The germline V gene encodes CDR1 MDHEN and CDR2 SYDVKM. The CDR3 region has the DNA TGTGCCAGCAGTTTTGGGTTACACGAGCAGTACTTC. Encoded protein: CASSFGLHEQYF. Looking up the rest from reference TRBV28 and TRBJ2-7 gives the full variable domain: DVKVTQSSRYLVKRTGEKVFLECVQDMDHENMFWYRQDPGLGLRLIYFSYDVKMKEKGDIPEGYSVSREKKERFSLILESASTNQTSMYLCASSFGLHEQYFGPGTRLTVT.

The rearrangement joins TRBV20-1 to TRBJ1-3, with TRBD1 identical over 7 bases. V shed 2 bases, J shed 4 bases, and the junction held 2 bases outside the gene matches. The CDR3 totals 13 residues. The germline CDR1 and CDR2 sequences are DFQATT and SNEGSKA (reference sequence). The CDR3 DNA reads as TGCAGTGCTAGAAGGGACAGAGGAAACACCATATATTTT. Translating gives CSARRDRGNTIYF.